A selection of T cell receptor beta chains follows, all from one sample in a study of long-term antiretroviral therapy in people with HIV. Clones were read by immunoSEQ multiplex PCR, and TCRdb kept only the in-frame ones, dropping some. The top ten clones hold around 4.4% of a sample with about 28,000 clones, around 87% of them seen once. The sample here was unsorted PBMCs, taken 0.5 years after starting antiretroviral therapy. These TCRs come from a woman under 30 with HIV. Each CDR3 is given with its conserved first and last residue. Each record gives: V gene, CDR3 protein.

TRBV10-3,CATTANNNEQFF
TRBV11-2,CASSLAYEQYF
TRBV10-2,CASQNQGGTNQPQHF
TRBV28,CASRLESRGGEQYF
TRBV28,CASSSLLRRNTIYF
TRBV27,CASSLNQGLYEQYF
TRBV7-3,CASSFYRDSGYTF
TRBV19,CASTQGRGYTF
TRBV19,CASSIDQQGPHNEQFF
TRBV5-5,CASSLGDWHEQYF
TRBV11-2,CASSLEQGKSSGELFF
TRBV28,CASSYPLLTGELFF
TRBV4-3,CASSQETQSSTDTQYF
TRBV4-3,CASSQEGRGGYEQYF
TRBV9,CASSLEGGDEQYF
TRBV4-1,CASSQGTSGTTDTQYF
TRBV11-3,CASSLGGQGRNTEAFF
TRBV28,CASSETGPSNQPQHF
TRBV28,CASSLGTGSYEQYF
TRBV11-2,CASSLVLQGTLSGNTIYF
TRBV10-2,CASREREGRPDTQYF
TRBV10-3,CAIRDGSTYEQYF
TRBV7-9,CASITSGGVAGELFF
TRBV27,CASSFNTYEQYF
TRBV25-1,CASSEVISGNTIYF
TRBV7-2,CASSSRGLAEAEQYF
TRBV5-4,CASSLFGGRASNEQFF